This record covers a single TCR beta chain. TCRdb's table, derived via immunoSEQ multiplex PCR, lists solely in-frame clones and lacks some. The sample yields tens of thousands of clones, more than 85% seen once. This specimen comes from a study of control samples from healthy donors and cancer patients. The V end was cut by 4 bases, the J end by 4 bases, with 11 bases between. The CDR3 has 13 residues. Germline values: CDR1 SEHNR, CDR2 FQNEAQ (reference sequence). The V and J genes are TRBV7-9 and TRBJ2-7; D is ambiguous. This receptor was identified in a woman aged 45-59 years in good health. The sample comprised blood. The chain's CDR3 is CASSSLSFYEQYF. CDR3 DNA: TGTGCCAGCAGCTCCCTAAGCTTTTACGAGCAGTACTTC. Drawing the rest from reference TRBV7-9 and TRBJ2-7, the complete variable domain is DTGVSQNPRHKITKRGQNVTFRCDPISEHNRLYWYRQTLGQGPEFLTYFQNEAQLEKSRLLSDRFSAERPKGSFSTLEIQRTEQGDSAMYLCASSSLSFYEQYFGPGTRLTVT.